The rows below give T cell receptor beta chains drawn from one sample of a study of neoadjuvant nivolumab and ipilimumab in lung cancer. Produced via immunoSEQ multiplex PCR; TCRdb's table is partial and in-frame only. The sample holds about 18,000 clones, over 70% seen once. Sample: peripheral blood, taken before neoadjuvant nivolumab, alone or with ipilimumab. The receptors shown here come from an adult with non-small cell lung cancer. Each CDR3 is given with its conserved first and last residue. The D gene is left open where the match is weak. Part of the rows lack a size; the others show once, few, many or a class for expanded clones.

- | TRBJ2-7 | - | TRBV7-8 | CASSLQGTISYEQYF | TGTGCCAGCAGCCTCCAGGGGACTATAAGCTACGAGCAGTACTTC
once | TRBJ1-2 | TRBD1 | TRBV14 | CASSHEDRGGGYTF | TGTGCCAGCAGCCACGAGGACAGGGGTGGAGGCTACACCTTC
- | TRBJ2-2 | TRBD2 | TRBV5-1 | CASRKTSGRDTGELFF | TGCGCCAGCAGAAAGACTAGCGGGAGGGACACCGGGGAGCTGTTTTTT
- | TRBJ2-3 | TRBD2 | TRBV4-2 | CASSQDPAGGSDTQYF | TGTGCCAGCAGCCAAGATCCAGCGGGAGGATCAGATACGCAGTATTTT
- | TRBJ1-1 | - | TRBV5-1 | CASSLRQQNTEAFF | TGCGCCAGCAGCTTAAGACAGCAGAACACTGAAGCTTTCTTT
once | TRBJ2-5 | TRBD2 | TRBV6-1 | CASLGTSGTSQYF | TGTGCCAGCTTAGGGACTAGCGGGACTAGCCAGTACTTC
- | TRBJ1-2 | TRBD1 | TRBV5-1 | CASSFYPGQADYGYTF | TGCGCCAGCAGCTTTTACCCCGGACAGGCAGACTATGGCTACACCTTC
- | TRBJ2-1 | - | TRBV7-2 | CASSLGYNEQFF | TGTGCCAGCAGCTTAGGCTACAATGAGCAGTTCTTC
- | TRBJ2-5 | TRBD2 | TRBV7-9 | CASSDRASGEETQYF | TGTGCCAGCAGCGATCGGGCCAGCGGGGAAGAGACCCAGTACTTC
- | TRBJ2-7 | - | TRBV7-9 | CASSLDGTDYEQYF | TGTGCCAGCAGCTTAGACGGGACGGACTACGAGCAGTACTTC
- | TRBJ2-6 | - | TRBV7-6 | CASSLQDSGANVLTF | TGTGCCAGCAGCTTACAAGACTCTGGGGCCAACGTCCTGACTTTC
- | TRBJ1-1 | - | TRBV11-1 | CASSSGTGTAFF | TGTGCCAGCAGCTCGGGTACCGGGACAGCTTTCTTT
- | TRBJ1-2 | - | TRBV7-3 | CASSLTGGQNYGYTF | TGTGCCAGCAGCTTAACGGGAGGACAGAACTATGGCTACACCTTC
- | TRBJ2-3 | - | TRBV6-5 | CASSNPRGPPDTQYF | TGTGCCAGCAGCAATCCGCGGGGACCACCGGATACGCAGTATTTT
- | TRBJ2-2 | TRBD2 | TRBV11-3 | CASTLGEGGAGELFF | TGTGCCAGCACCCTGGGGGAGGGCGGGGCCGGGGAGCTGTTTTTT
- | TRBJ1-1 | TRBD1 | TRBV7-6 | CASSHRGTANTEAFF | TGTGCCAGCAGCCACCGAGGGACAGCGAACACTGAAGCTTTCTTT
- | TRBJ1-1 | - | TRBV6-1 | CASSGQRTAAEAFF | TGTGCCAGCAGTGGACAGAGGACAGCTGCTGAAGCTTTCTTT
- | TRBJ1-1 | - | TRBV5-1 | CASAGSKGLSTEAFF | TGCGCCAGCGCAGGTTCAAAAGGGTTGAGTACTGAAGCTTTCTTT
- | TRBJ1-2 | - | TRBV9 | CASSPGGGTYGYTF | TGTGCCAGCAGCCCAGGCGGGGGTACTTATGGCTACACCTTC
- | TRBJ2-7 | TRBD2 | TRBV7-9 | CASSSLTLAAEQYF | TGTGCCAGCAGCTCGTTAACACTAGCGGCCGAGCAGTACTTC
- | TRBJ1-1 | - | TRBV29-1 | CSFSRGGLRPEAFF | TGCAGCTTTTCCCGTGGCGGGCTCAGGCCTGAAGCTTTCTTT
- | TRBJ2-4 | - | TRBV18 | CASSPSTEDIQYF | TGTGCCAGCTCACCTTCGACTGAGGACATTCAGTACTTC
- | TRBJ1-1 | - | TRBV4-2 | CASSAYRNTEAFF | TGTGCCAGCAGCGCATACAGGAACACTGAAGCTTTCTTT
- | TRBJ1-1 | TRBD1 | TRBV18 | CASSPPNNRGEAFF | TGTGCCAGCTCACCACCAAACAACAGGGGTGAAGCTTTCTTT
- | TRBJ2-7 | TRBD2 | TRBV30 | CAWSGGGKASYEQYF | TGTGCCTGGAGTGGGGGGGGGAAGGCCTCCTACGAGCAGTACTTC
- | TRBJ2-7 | - | TRBV7-2 | CASSLGRNEQYF | TGTGCCAGCAGCTTAGGTCGGAACGAGCAGTACTTC
- | TRBJ1-1 | - | TRBV7-9 | CASSLDRGEAFF | TGTGCCAGCAGCTTAGATCGGGGTGAAGCTTTCTTT
- | TRBJ1-1 | - | TRBV30 | CAWRVNAEAFF | TGTGCCTGGAGGGTCAACGCTGAAGCTTTCTTT
- | TRBJ2-1 | - | TRBV18 | CASSPGLSSYNEQFF | TGTGCCAGCTCACCCGGACTGAGCTCCTACAATGAGCAGTTCTTC
- | TRBJ1-4 | - | TRBV25-1 | CASSGVWAREGEKLFF | TGTGCCAGCAGTGGTGTGTGGGCCAGGGAGGGTGAAAAACTGTTTTTT
- | TRBJ2-5 | TRBD1 | TRBV7-2 | CASSSRGHQETQYF | TGTGCCAGCAGCTCAAGGGGGCACCAAGAGACCCAGTACTTC